This TCR beta chain was recorded in a study of cytotoxic CD8 clonotypes in ibrutinib-treated CLL (dated by TCRdb to the early 2020s). Looking at the study overall: In this cohort, 15 patients were treatment-naive and ten to eleven were relapsed/refractory, while about 17 had unmutated IGHV. Of the approximately 87 people in the trial, 26 had longitudinal samples available. Responses were partial in roughly 24 patients and complete in 2; after median around 66 months follow-up, about 14 stayed in remission and 12 progressed. Response samples were obtained after a median of around 11 months of treatment, with a range of about 6 to 36 months. Cryopreserved peripheral blood mononuclear cells were collected at three points: before therapy, at response, and at either sustained remission or disease progression. An average of around 260,000 productive templates and about 100,000 productive rearrangements was obtained per sample. What the authors observed across the whole study: Sampling times were not matched between sustained-remission and progressing patients, and lymph node repertoires were not studied. Clonality rose at ibrutinib response, remained stable during sustained remission, and dropped back toward baseline at progression. At baseline, clonality was higher than in age-matched healthy donors and showed a strong correlation with circulating CD8+ T-cell counts. Public clonotypes were found to be uncommon and were observed to contract or remain stable during treatment; the increase in clonality was shown to reflect expansion of private clonotypes at ibrutinib response.

As for this clone: Its cognate antigen has yet to be identified. There are no base qualities to consult, and no much larger clone falls within one base.

For TCR beta library preparation, around 2.2 micrograms of genomic DNA was extracted from cryopreserved PBMCs. Longitudinal blood samples from CLL patients on ibrutinib monotherapy underwent high-throughput TCR beta sequencing. The patients were enrolled in a single-center, open-label phase 2 trial of ibrutinib monotherapy. On a MiSeq, deep resolution sequencing aimed for a depth between 1 in 1 million and 1 in 200,000 T cells, with each clonotype covered around 10x on average. The immunoSEQ hsTCRB Kit was used to generate TCR beta libraries. Turning to the authors' computational methods: ImmunoSEQ Data Assistant and ImmunoSEQ Analyzer were used for data analysis, and V, D and J genes were assigned according to IMGT definitions. Clonality was computed as one minus normalized Shannon entropy of productive rearrangement frequencies, ranging from 0 to 1. Only overrepresented clonotypes making up at least 0.05% of each patient's repertoire were included in the public clonotype analysis. About a dozen age-matched healthy donor repertoires from immuneACCESS served as clonality controls. TCRdb provides this immuneACCESS table in a form limited to in-frame rearrangements. Some clones are lacking; in checked studies, under half of them reflect an unresolved V gene, and why the rest are absent is not known. That table is the source of V, J and clone size, and D and trimming were worked out from the DNA. Present in this sample are about 34,000 clones, 69% of which were seen just once. The ten top clones hold about 27% of the sample.

V loses 3 bases of germline sequence and J loses 7 bases, and the interval between the two ends is 15 bases. The cysteine opens and the phenylalanine closes a CDR3 of 14 amino acids. Here the CDR3 DNA is all that survives: 42 bases in frame from base 1. Looking up the germline V gene yields CDR1 MDHEN and CDR2 SYDVKM. The TCR comes from a human donor with chronic lymphocytic leukemia. This sample comprised PBMCs, obtained before ibrutinib treatment. Here the chain combines TRBV28 and TRBJ1-1; perhaps TRBD1 is the D gene, with 5 bases matching. The DNA sequence is as follows: TGTGCCAGCAGTTTGGAGCAGGGTTATAATGAAGCTTTCTTT. This translates into CASSLEQGYNEAFF.